The next 3 T cell receptor beta chains were all read from a single sample in a study of blood T cell repertoires in COVID-19. Only in-frame clones appear in the TCRdb table, and some are missing; sequencing was by immunoSEQ multiplex PCR. The sample lists about 480,000 clones, 89% occurring once. Sequencing was done on a sample of peripheral blood. The origin of the receptors is a man between 18 and 29 years old with COVID-19, enrolled during active disease.

Worth noting for this clone: The junction differs from germline at one of its ends, possibly a read error. The chain has TRBV5-4 and TRBJ2-1, with 9 bases matching TRBD2. This CDR3 has 16 amino acids. Germline V CDR1 and CDR2: SGHNT, YYREEE (reference sequence). Written as DNA, the CDR3 is TGCGCCAGCAGCTTGGTCTGGCGGGAGGGCCGTAATGAGCAGTTCTTC. It specifies CASSLVWREGRNEQFF.

This chain connects TRBV6-6 to TRBJ2-1; possibly TRBD2 for D (6 bases). The CDR3 covers 17 residues. From germline, CDR1 is MNHNY and CDR2 SVGAGI (reference sequence). Trimming removed 5 bases from V and 4 bases from J, with 21 bases in between. Here the CDR3 reads CASSLKRDFRGYNEQFF. In nucleotides, the CDR3 is TGTGCCAGCAGTCTTAAAAGGGACTTTCGGGGGTACAATGAGCAGTTCTTC.

The J gene is TRBJ2-1, the V gene TRBV9, with D maybe TRBD1 (5 bases). Trimming cost V 1 base and J 4 bases, with 18 bases left between them. Germline CDR1 reads SGDLS; CDR2 reads YYNGEE. There are 17 residues in the CDR3. CDR3: CASSVRLVRQGYNEQFF. CDR3 nucleotide sequence: TGTGCCAGCAGCGTACGATTAGTACGGCAGGGATACAATGAGCAGTTCTTC.